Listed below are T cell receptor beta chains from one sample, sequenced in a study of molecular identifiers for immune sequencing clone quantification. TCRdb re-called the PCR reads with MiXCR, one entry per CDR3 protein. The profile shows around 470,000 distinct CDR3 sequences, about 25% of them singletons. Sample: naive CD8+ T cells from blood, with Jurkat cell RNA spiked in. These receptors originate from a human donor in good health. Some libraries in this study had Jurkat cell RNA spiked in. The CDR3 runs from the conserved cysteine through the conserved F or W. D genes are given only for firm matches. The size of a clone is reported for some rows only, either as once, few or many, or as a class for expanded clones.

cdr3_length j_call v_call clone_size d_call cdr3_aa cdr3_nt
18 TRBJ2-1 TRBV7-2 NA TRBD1 CASSLAGILGQNYNEQFF TGTGCCAGCAGCTTAGCGGGAATACTGGGACAGAACTACAATGAGCAGTTCTTC
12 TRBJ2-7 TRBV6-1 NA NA CAIQTEPDEQYF TGTGCCATACAGACAGAGCCGGACGAGCAGTACTTC
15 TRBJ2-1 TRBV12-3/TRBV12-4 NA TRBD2 CASTPAGVSYNEQFF TGTGCCAGCACCCCGGCGGGGGTATCCTACAATGAGCAGTTCTTC
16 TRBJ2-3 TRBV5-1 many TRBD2 CASSLAGGLATDTQYF TGCGCCAGCAGCTTGGCCGGGGGACTAGCGACAGATACGCAGTATTTT
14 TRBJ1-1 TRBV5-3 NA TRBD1 CASNQDRANTEAFF TGTGCCAGCAACCAAGACAGGGCGAACACTGAAGCTTTCTTT
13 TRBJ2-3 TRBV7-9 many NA CASSRVGADTQYF TGTGCCAGCAGCCGGGTCGGGGCGGATACGCAGTATTTT
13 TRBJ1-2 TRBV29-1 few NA CSVEEADWYGYTF TGCAGCGTTGAAGAGGCGGATTGGTATGGCTACACCTTC
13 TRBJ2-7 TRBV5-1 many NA CASSADWTYEQYF TGCGCCAGCAGCGCGGACTGGACCTACGAGCAGTACTTC
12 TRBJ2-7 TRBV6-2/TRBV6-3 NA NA CASSRDPYEQYF TGTGCCAGCAGTCGAGATCCCTACGAGCAGTACTTC
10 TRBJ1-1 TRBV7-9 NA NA CASSFYEALF TGTGCCAGCAGCTTCTATGAAGCTCTCTTT
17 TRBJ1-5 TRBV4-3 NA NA CASSQDPAGERQGPQHF TGCGCCAGCAGCCAAGATCCGGCAGGGGAACGTCAAGGACCCCAGCATTTT
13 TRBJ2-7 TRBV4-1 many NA CASSLNREYEQYF TGCGCCAGCAGCCTCAACAGGGAGTACGAGCAGTACTTC
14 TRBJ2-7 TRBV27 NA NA CASSYQGKTYEQYF TGTGCCAGCAGTTACCAGGGGAAGACCTACGAGCAGTACTTC
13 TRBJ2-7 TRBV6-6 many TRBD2 CASTKRERDEQYF TGTGCCAGCACCAAGCGGGAGAGAGACGAGCAGTACTTC
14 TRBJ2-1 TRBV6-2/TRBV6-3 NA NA CASSSWTGYNEQFF TGTGCCAGCAGTTCGTGGACCGGTTACAATGAGCAGTTCTTC
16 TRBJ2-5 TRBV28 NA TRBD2 CASSNSSGRYQETQYF TGTGCCAGCAGTAACTCTAGCGGGAGGTACCAAGAGACCCAGTACTTC
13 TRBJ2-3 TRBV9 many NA CASSYLLGGTQYF TGTGCCAGCAGCTATCTTCTCGGCGGTACGCAGTATTTT
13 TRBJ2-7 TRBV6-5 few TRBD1 CASGGQGYDEQYF TGTGCCAGCGGGGGACAGGGGTACGACGAGCAGTACTTC
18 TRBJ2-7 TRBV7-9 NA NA CASSLGDSGRMISYEQYF TGTGCCAGCAGCTTAGGAGATTCGGGACGGATGATCTCCTACGAGCAGTACTTC
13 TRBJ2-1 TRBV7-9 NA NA CASSTGLDYEQFF TGTGCCAGCAGCACCGGACTGGACTATGAGCAGTTCTTC
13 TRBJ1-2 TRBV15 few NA CATSREGAYGYTF TGTGCCACCAGCAGAGAGGGAGCCTATGGCTACACCTTC
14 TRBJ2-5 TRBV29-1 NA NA CSVEVPLASVTRYF TGCAGCGTTGAAGTGCCCCTTGCTTCGGTGACCCGGTACTTC
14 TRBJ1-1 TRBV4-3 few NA CASSQVLGNTEAFF TGCGCCAGCAGCCAAGTTCTGGGGAACACTGAAGCTTTCTTT
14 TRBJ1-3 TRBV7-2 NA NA CASSLGGYGNTIYF TGTGCCAGCAGCTTGGGGGGGTATGGAAACACCATATATTTT
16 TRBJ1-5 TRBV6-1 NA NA CASSIQRAYSNQPQHF TGTGCCAGCAGTATCCAAAGGGCTTATAGCAATCAGCCCCAGCATTTT
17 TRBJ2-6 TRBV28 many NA CASSQIRPFSGANVLTF TGTGCCAGCAGTCAGATCCGCCCCTTCTCTGGGGCCAACGTCCTGACTTTC
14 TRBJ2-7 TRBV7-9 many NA CASKPSGSAYEQYF TGTGCCAGCAAACCCTCAGGCTCGGCCTACGAGCAGTACTTC
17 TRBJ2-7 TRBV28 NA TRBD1 CASSSLDREDRSYEQYF TGTGCCAGCAGTTCCCTCGACAGGGAAGATCGATCCTACGAGCAGTACTTC
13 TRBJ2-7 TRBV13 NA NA CASSDSGHREQYF TGTGCCAGCAGCGACTCAGGACATCGGGAGCAGTACTTC
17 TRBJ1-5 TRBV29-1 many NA CSVAQVVSRDKNQPQHF TGCAGCGTCGCCCAGGTCGTGAGCCGGGACAAAAATCAGCCCCAGCATTTT
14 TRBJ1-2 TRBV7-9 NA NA CASSLDTDVYGYTF TGTGCCAGCAGCTTAGACACAGATGTCTATGGCTACACCTTC
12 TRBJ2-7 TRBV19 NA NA CASSKTGYEQHF TGTGCCAGTAGTAAGACAGGTTACGAGCAGCACTTC
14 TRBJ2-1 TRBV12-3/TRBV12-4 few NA CASSSGTPSDEQFF TGTGCCAGCAGTTCCGGGACACCTTCGGATGAGCAGTTCTTC
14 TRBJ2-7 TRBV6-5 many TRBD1 CASSSTGEWNEQYF TGTGCCAGCAGTTCCACAGGGGAATGGAACGAGCAGTACTTC
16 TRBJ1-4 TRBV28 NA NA CASSSTEGATNEKLFF TGTGCCAGCAGTTCGACGGAGGGAGCAACTAATGAAAAACTGTTTTTT
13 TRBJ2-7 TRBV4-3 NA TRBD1 CASSPTGGYEPYF TGCGCCAGCAGCCCCACAGGGGGCTACGAGCCGTACTTC
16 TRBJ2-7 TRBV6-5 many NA CASSYSVGGNNHEQYF TGTGCCAGCAGTTACTCGGTGGGCGGGAACAACCACGAGCAGTACTTC
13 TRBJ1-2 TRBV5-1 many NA CASSLGGDHGYTF TGCGCCAGCAGCTTGGGGGGAGACCATGGCTACACCTTC
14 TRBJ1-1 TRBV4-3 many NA CASSAGTLNTEAFF TGCGCCAGCAGCGCAGGGACACTCAACACTGAAGCTTTCTTT
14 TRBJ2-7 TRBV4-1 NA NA CASGQEGQYYEQYF TGCGCCAGCGGCCAAGAGGGACAATACTACGAGCAGTACTTC
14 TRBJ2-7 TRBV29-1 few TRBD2 CSVGGLAGGYGQYF TGCAGCGTTGGAGGGCTAGCGGGAGGGTACGGGCAGTACTTC
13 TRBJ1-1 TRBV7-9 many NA CASQSLVGGEAFF TGTGCCAGCCAAAGCTTAGTTGGGGGAGAAGCTTTCTTT
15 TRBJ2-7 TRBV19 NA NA CASSIGLGQTYEQYF TGTGCCAGTAGTATAGGACTAGGACAGACCTACGAGCAGTACTTC
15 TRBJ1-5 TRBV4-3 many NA CASSQVGSSNQPQHF TGCGCCAGCAGCCAAGTGGGGAGTAGCAATCAGCCCCAGCATTTT
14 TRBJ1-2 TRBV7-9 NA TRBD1 CASSLTGEPGGYTF TGTGCCAGCAGCTTGACAGGGGAACCTGGTGGCTACACCTTC
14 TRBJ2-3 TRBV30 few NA CAWSRGGFTDTQYF TGTGCCTGGAGTCGGGGCGGATTCACAGATACGCAGTATTTT
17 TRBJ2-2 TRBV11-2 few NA CASISSQRTAITGELFF TGTGCCAGCATCTCCTCCCAAAGGACAGCGATCACCGGGGAGCTGTTTTTT
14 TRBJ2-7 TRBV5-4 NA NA CASSLEGGGYEQYF TGTGCCAGCAGCTTGGAGGGGGGTGGTTACGAGCAGTACTTC
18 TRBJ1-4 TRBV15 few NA CATSPRGKYGALNEKLFF TGTGCCACCAGCCCGCGGGGTAAATACGGGGCCTTGAATGAAAAACTGTTTTTT
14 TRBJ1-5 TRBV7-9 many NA CASSYGGQNQPQHF TGTGCCAGCAGCTACGGCGGACAGAATCAGCCCCAGCATTTT
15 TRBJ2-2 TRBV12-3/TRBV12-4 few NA CASSLGYSGTGELFF TGTGCCAGCAGTTTGGGGTACAGCGGGACCGGGGAGCTGTTTTTT
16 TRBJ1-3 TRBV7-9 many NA CASSLAFGGSGNTIYF TGTGCCAGCAGCTTAGCGTTTGGGGGCTCTGGAAACACCATATATTTT
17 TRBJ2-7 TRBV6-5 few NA CASSVSGPRELLYEQYF TGTGCCAGCAGTGTATCGGGACCAAGAGAATTGCTGTACGAGCAGTACTTC
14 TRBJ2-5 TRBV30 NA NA CAWRGQNRILTQYF TGTGCCTGGAGGGGTCAAAATAGGATCCTAACCCAGTACTTC
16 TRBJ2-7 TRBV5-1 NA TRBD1 CASSLTGGTPSAEQYF TGCGCCAGCAGCTTGACAGGGGGGACTCCTTCTGCCGAGCAGTACTTC
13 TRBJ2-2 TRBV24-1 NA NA CATTGADAGELFF TGTGCCACCACGGGGGCCGACGCCGGGGAGCTGTTTTTT
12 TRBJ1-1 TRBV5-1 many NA CASSGDGTEAFF TGCGCCAGCAGCGGTGATGGCACTGAAGCTTTCTTT